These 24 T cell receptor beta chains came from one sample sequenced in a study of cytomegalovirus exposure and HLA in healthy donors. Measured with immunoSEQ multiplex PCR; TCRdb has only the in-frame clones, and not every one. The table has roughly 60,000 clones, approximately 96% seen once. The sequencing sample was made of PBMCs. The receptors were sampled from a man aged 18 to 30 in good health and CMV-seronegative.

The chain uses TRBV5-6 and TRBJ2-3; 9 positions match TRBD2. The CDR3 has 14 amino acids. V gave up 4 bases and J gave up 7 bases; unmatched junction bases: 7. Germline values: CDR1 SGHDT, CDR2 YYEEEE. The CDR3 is CASSVGLAPNTQYF. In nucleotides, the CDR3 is TGTGCCAGCAGCGTAGGACTAGCGCCAAATACGCAGTATTTT. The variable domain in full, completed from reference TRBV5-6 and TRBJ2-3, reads DAGVTQSPTHLIKTRGQQVTLRCSPKSGHDTVSWYQQALGQGPQFIFQYYEEEERQRGNFPDRFSGHQFPNYSSELNVNALLLGDSALYLCASSVGLAPNTQYFGPGTRLTVL.

This chain's CDR3 is CASSGPGSGRASYEQYF. CDR3 bases: TGTGCCAGCAGTGGCCCCGGTAGCGGGAGGGCCTCCTACGAGCAGTACTTC. The chain is built from TRBV2 and TRBJ2-7, with TRBD2 matching over 11 bases. CDR1 is SNHLY and CDR2 is FYNNEI in the germline V gene. Losses at the gene ends were 4 bases for V and 0 bases for J; bases not matched to a gene: 8. The CDR3 sequence is 17 residues long.

The CDR3 protein is CAWRQSSGNTIYF. The CDR3 DNA follows: TGTGCCTGGAGACAGAGCTCTGGAAACACCATATATTTT. The chain couples TRBV30 to TRBJ1-3; D is unclear. Germline values: CDR1 GTSNPN, CDR2 SVGIG (reference sequence). This CDR3 spans 13 amino acids. Trimming pared 3 bases from V and 0 bases from J, leaving 6 bases between.

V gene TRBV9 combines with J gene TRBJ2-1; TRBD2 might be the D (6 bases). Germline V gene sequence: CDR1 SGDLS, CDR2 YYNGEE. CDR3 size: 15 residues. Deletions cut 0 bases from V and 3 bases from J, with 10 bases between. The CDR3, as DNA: TGTGCCAGCAGCGTAGACGGGAGAGGCTACAATGAGCAGTTCTTC. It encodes CASSVDGRGYNEQFF.

As DNA, the CDR3 is TGTGCCAGCAGTGTCAAGAGGCCCAACGAGCAGTACTTC. This translates into CASSVKRPNEQYF. The rearrangement joins TRBV27 to TRBJ2-7; no clear D. CDR1 and CDR2 (germline): MNHEY, SMNVEV (reference sequence). The germline V and J ends were trimmed by 5 bases and 5 bases, with 13 bases remaining between them. This CDR3 is 13 amino acids long.

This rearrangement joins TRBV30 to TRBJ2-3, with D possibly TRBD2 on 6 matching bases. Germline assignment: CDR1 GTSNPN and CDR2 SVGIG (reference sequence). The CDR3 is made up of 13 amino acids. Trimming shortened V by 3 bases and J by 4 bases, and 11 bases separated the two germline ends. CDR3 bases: TGTGCCTGGAGGCGGTGGGGGGCAGATACGCAGTATTTT. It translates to CAWRRWGADTQYF.

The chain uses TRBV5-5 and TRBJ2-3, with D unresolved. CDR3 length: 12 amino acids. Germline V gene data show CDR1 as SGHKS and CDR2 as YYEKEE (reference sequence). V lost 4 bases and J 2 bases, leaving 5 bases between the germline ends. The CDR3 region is CASSHHTDTQYF. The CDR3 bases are TGTGCCAGCAGCCATCACACAGATACGCAGTATTTT.

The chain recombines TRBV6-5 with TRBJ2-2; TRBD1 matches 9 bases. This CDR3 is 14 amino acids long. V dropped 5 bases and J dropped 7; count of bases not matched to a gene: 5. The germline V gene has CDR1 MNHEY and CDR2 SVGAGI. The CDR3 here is CASSPRTGDGELFF. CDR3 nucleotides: TGTGCCAGCAGTCCACGGACAGGGGACGGGGAGCTGTTTTTT.

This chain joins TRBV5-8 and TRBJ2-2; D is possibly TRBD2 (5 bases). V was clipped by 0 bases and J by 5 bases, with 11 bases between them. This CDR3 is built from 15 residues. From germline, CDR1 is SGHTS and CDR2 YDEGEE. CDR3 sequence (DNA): TGTGCCAGCAGCTTGGTTCGGGGAAGAACCGGGGAGCTGTTTTTT. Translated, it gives CASSLVRGRTGELFF.

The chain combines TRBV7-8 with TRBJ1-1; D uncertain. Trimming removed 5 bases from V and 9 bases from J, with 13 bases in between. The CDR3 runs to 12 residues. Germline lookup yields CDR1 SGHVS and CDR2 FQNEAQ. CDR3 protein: CASSPNSNQAFF. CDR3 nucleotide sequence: TGTGCCAGCAGCCCAAACTCTAACCAAGCTTTCTTT.

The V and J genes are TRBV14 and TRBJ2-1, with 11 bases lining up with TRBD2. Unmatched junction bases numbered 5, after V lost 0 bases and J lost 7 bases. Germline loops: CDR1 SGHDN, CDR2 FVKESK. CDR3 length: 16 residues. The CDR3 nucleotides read TGTGCCAGCAGCCAAGAAGCGCCTAGCGGGAGGAATGAGCAGTTCTTC. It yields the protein CASSQEAPSGRNEQFF. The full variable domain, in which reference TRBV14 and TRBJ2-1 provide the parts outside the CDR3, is EAGVTQFPSHSVIEKGQTVTLRCDPISGHDNLYWYRRVMGKEIKFLLHFVKESKQDESGMPNNRFLAERTGGTYSTLKVQPAELEDSGVYFCASSQEAPSGRNEQFFGPGTRLTVL.

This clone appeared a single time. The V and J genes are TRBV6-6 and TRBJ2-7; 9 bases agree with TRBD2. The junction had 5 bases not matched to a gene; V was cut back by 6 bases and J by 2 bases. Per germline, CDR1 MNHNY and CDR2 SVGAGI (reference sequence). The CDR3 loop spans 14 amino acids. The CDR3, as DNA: TGTGCCAGCAGCCGACTAGCGGCCACCTACGAGCAGTACTTC. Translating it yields CASSRLAATYEQYF.

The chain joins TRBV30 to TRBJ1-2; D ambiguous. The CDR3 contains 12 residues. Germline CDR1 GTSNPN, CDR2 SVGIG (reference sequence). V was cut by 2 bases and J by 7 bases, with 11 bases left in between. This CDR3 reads CAWSLIFGGYTF. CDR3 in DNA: TGTGCCTGGAGTCTAATCTTCGGTGGCTACACCTTC.

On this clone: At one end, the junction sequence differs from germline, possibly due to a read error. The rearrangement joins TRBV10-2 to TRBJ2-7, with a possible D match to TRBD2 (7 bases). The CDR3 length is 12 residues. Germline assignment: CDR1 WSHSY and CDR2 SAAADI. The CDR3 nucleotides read TGCGCCAGCAGTGAGGGGGGGGCTAGCGAGAGCTTC. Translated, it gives CASSEGGASESF.

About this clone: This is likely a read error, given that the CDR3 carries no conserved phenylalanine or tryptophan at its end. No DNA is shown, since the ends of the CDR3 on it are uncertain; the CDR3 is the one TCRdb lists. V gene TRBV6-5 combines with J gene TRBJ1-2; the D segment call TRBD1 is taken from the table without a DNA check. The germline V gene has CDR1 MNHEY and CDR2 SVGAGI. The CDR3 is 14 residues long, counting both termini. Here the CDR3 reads CASSYSGRANLQWV.

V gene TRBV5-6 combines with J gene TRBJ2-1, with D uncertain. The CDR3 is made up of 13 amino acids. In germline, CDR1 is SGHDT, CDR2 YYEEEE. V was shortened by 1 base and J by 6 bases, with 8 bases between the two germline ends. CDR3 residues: CASSLSLANEQFF. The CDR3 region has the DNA TGTGCCAGCAGCTTGTCGTTAGCCAATGAGCAGTTCTTC.

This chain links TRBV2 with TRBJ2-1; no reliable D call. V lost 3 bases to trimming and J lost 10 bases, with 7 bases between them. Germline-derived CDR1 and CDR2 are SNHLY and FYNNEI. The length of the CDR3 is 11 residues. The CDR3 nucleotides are TGTGCCAGCAGTGATATCCTCGAGCAGTTCTTC. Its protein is CASSDILEQFF. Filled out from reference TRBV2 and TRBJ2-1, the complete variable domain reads EPEVTQTPSHQVTQMGQEVILRCVPISNHLYFYWYRQILGQKVEFLVSFYNNEISEKSEIFDDQFSVERPDGSNFTLKIRSTKLEDSAMYFCASSDILEQFFGPGTRLTVL.

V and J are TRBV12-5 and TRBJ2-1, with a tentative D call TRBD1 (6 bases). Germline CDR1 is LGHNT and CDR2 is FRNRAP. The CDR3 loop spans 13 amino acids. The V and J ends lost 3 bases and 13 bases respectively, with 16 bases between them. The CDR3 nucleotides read TGTGCTAGTGGTTTAACGCATCCGGGACAACAGTTCTTC. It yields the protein CASGLTHPGQQFF.

CDR3 bases: TGTGCCAGCAGTTCTCCCGGGACCGGGGAGCTGTTTTTT. This translates into CASSSPGTGELFF. The genes are TRBV27 and TRBJ2-2; D is unresolved. The V end lost 4 bases, the J end lost 5 bases, and 8 bases lay between the germline ends. The CDR3 is 13 residues long. The V gene's germline CDR1 is MNHEY and CDR2 SMNVEV (reference sequence).

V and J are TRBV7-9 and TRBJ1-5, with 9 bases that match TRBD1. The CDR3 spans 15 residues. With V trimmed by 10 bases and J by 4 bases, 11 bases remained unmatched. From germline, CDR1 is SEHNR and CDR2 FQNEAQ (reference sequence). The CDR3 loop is CATTSAGQGNQPQHF. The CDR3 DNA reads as TGTGCCACCACGTCTGCCGGACAGGGGAATCAGCCCCAGCATTTT.

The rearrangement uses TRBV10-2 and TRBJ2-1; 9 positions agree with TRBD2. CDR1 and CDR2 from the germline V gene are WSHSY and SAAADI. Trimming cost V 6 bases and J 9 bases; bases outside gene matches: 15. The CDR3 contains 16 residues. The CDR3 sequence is CASSLPIAGETVEQFF. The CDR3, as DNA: TGCGCCAGCAGCCTCCCCATAGCGGGAGAAACTGTTGAGCAGTTCTTC.

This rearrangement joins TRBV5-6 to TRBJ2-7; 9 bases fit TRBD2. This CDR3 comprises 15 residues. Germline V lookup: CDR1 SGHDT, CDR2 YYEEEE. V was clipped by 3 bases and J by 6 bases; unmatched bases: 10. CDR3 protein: CASSSLAGAGLEQYF. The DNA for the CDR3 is TGTGCCAGCAGCTCCTTAGCGGGAGCAGGTCTCGAGCAGTACTTC.

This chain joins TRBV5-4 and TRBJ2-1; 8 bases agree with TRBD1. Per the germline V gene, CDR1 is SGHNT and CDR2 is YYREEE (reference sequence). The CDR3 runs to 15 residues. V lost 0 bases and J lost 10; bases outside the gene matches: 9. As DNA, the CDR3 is TGTGCCAGCAGCTTGGAACCTGACAGGGGCTCGGAGCAGTTCTTC. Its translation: CASSLEPDRGSEQFF.

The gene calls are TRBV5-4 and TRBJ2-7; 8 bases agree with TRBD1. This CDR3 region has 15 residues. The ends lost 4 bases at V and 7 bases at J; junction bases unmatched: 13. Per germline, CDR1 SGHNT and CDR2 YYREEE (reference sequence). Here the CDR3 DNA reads TGTGCCAGCAGCCTCTGGGACAGGAGAGAAGGAGAGCAGTACTTC. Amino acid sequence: CASSLWDRREGEQYF.